The entry that follows covers one TCR beta chain sequence. Its antigen is not yet known. Base-call qualities are not available, and no considerably larger clone is one nucleotide away. TCRbeta CDR3 regions were amplified from genomic DNA using the immunoSEQ Assay, a bias-controlled multiplex PCR. The source study handled its data this way. Nucleated cell counts per sample were estimated from amplification of reference gene primers within the assay. To quantify the absolute abundance of each unique TCRbeta CDR3 rearrangement, sequence reads were collapsed and filtered. For each sample, productive Simpson clonality was calculated as the square root of Simpson's diversity index over productive rearrangements. Here the immuneACCESS table is served through TCRdb, limited to in-frame sequences with V and J called. Missing clones are a known gap in these copies; in checked studies unresolved V genes cover under half, and the rest lacks a known reason. The V and J calls and clone size are taken from that table; D and trimming were inferred from the DNA. Counted in this sample were approximately 500,000 clones; 80% to 90% of them appeared once. Around 0.95% of the sample comes from the top ten.

This entry is derived from a study of blood T cell repertoires in COVID-19 (dated by TCRdb to 2020 to 2021). Some background on the complete study: Samples from collaborators originated in the United States, Italy and Spain and spanned both the acute and convalescent phases of COVID-19. Where HLA class I and class II types were available, the types were taken from metadata supplied by the sample provider, not from assay-based typing. The repertoires were released in a freely available public database meant as a resource for research on the immune response to SARS-CoV-2. The samples were drawn from two sources: the first 160 participants of the ongoing ImmuneRACE study, and 1,000 to 1,500 subjects contributed by 6 global collaborators. Sample metadata almost always included a de-identified subject ID, COVID-19 status, age in years and sex. The prospective study material was composed of cDNA or gDNA derived from T cells, B-cell-depleted T cells, or PBMCs. The dataset comprised deeply sampled blood TCRbeta repertoires from subjects exposed to, actively infected with, or recovered from COVID-19. Study-wide findings and limitations: The quantity of clinical and demographic metadata differed by source and by participant and was supplied without curation.

In Seattle, one collaborating source enrolled patients while the infection was active and tracked those patients longitudinally over the course of disease. The collaborating institutions used their own protocols to collect whole blood in K2EDTA tubes. For TCRbeta analysis, collaborator samples were shipped as frozen whole blood, as isolated PBMCs, or as DNA extracted from either sample type. This TCR was recovered from a man aged 18 to 35 with COVID-19, enrolled during active disease. The sequencing input was peripheral blood.

The CDR3 has the sequence CASSFGQPSYEQYF. The DNA is as follows: TGTGCCAGCAGCTTCGGACAGCCCTCCTACGAGCAGTACTTC. The sequence joins TRBV5-6 to TRBJ2-7; the D gene is perhaps TRBD1, on 6 matching bases. The cysteine opens and the phenylalanine closes a CDR3 of 14 amino acids. Only CDR3 DNA remains: 42 bases, in frame from the first base. Deletion took 2 bases off V and 0 bases off J, with a span of 9 bases between the germline ends. CDR1 and CDR2, per the germline V gene, are SGHDT and YYEEEE. With all but the CDR3 taken from the reference TRBV5-6 and TRBJ2-7 genes, the full variable domain is: DAGVTQSPTHLIKTRGQQVTLRCSPKSGHDTVSWYQQALGQGPQFIFQYYEEEERQRGNFPDRFSGHQFPNYSSELNVNALLLGDSALYLCASSFGQPSYEQYFGPGTRLTVT.